The 32 T cell receptor beta chains below were found in one sample sequenced in a study of T cell clonality in common variable immunodeficiency. Clones were read by immunoSEQ multiplex PCR, and TCRdb kept only the in-frame ones, dropping some. The sample holds about 28,000 clones, and no clone turns up only once. The sequenced sample was peripheral blood mononuclear cells. These receptors were collected from a person aged 18 to 75 in good health.

Ten or more counts support this clone. The read ends 3 residues shy of where the CDR3 ends; the end is completed using the germline J gene. V is TRBV5-1 and J is TRBJ1-1; 8 bases align to TRBD1. V was pared by 2 bases and J by 0 bases, with 12 bases of the junction left unmatched. The germline V gene has CDR1 SGHRS and CDR2 YFSETQ. CDR3 length: 18 residues. The CDR3 bases that were read are TGCGCCAGCAGCTTCCTCCAGGGGGCAACTGACATGAACACTGAA. This gives the protein CASSFLQGATDMNTE. Given in full, the CDR3 is CASSFLQGATDMNTEAFF.

At least ten counts were recorded for this clone. The read comes to an end 3 residues before the CDR3 does, leaving the germline J gene to fill in the end. The chain joins TRBV4-2 to TRBJ2-3; possible D gene TRBD1, 6 bases. CDR1 is LGHNA and CDR2 is YNFKEQ in the germline V gene. The CDR3 spans 14 residues. V gave up 4 bases and J gave up 4 bases, with 12 bases separating them. The CDR3 here is CASSRDIVADTQYF. Incomplete CDR3 DNA: TGTGCCAGCAGCCGGGACATTGTCGCAGATACG.

On this clone itself: The read terminates 3 residues before the CDR3 end, so the remaining end is supplied by the germline J gene. This chain connects TRBV5-1 to TRBJ2-5; weak D call: TRBD2 (6 bases). The germline V gene has CDR1 SGHRS and CDR2 YFSETQ. V lost 3 bases and J lost 3, with 12 bases in between. The CDR3 totals 14 residues. CDR3 region: CASSSGDVKETQYF. The part of the CDR3 DNA that was read is TGCGCCAGCAGCTCGGGGGACGTAAAAGAGACC.

This clone was seen ten or more times. Sequencing ends 3 residues short of the CDR3 end; the germline J gene provides the rest. The genes are TRBV7-9 and TRBJ2-5; TRBD1 matches at 9 bases. With V trimmed by 3 bases and J by 5 bases, 4 bases remained unmatched. Germline assignment: CDR1 SEHNR and CDR2 FQNEAQ (reference sequence). The CDR3 is made up of 14 amino acids. CDR3 DNA (partial): TGTGCCAGCAGCTTCGGGACAGGGAGGGAGACC. Protein: CASSFGTGRET. In full, the CDR3 is CASSFGTGRETQYF.

The table lists this clone with many counts. Read data end 3 residues before the CDR3 end; the end is taken from the germline J gene. The V gene is TRBV7-9, the J gene TRBJ2-5; 7 bases are a match to TRBD2. CDR3 length equals 14 residues. The ends lost 7 bases at V and 4 bases at J; junction bases unmatched: 9. CDR1 and CDR2 from the germline V gene are SEHNR and FQNEAQ (reference sequence). CDR3 bases read: TGTGCCAGCAACCCATCCGGGGGGACAGAGACC. It specifies CASNPSGGTET. Given in full, the CDR3 is CASNPSGGTETQYF.

This clone was detected ten times or more. The sequenced fragment ends 3 residues before the CDR3 boundary, so the rest is inferred from the germline J gene. This chain links TRBV20-1 with TRBJ1-1; D is possibly TRBD1 (5 bases). V dropped 7 bases and J dropped 1 base, with 22 bases sitting between them. This CDR3 is 16 amino acids long. Per the germline V gene, CDR1 is DFQATT and CDR2 is SNEGSKA (reference sequence). CDR3 sequence reads: CSVPSSAAGRNTEAFF. The DNA read from the CDR3 is TGCAGTGTCCCATCGTCGGCGGCAGGGAGGAACACTGAA.

Ten or more counts support this clone. The CDR3 spells CSAGDRGKDIQYF. The covered CDR3 bases are TGCAGTGCTGGTGACAGGGGTAAAGACATT. V is TRBV20-1 and J is TRBJ2-4; TRBD1 matches at 8 bases. The read comes to an end 3 residues before the CDR3 does, leaving the germline J gene to fill in the end. Germline trimming cut 5 bases from V and 8 bases from J; bases unmatched to any gene: 8. The CDR3 spans 13 residues. Per germline, CDR1 DFQATT and CDR2 SNEGSKA (reference sequence).

This clone was seen repeatedly, ten times or more. The read ends 3 residues shy of where the CDR3 ends; the end is completed using the germline J gene. The chain combines TRBV20-1 with TRBJ1-2, with D unresolved. V gave up 2 bases and J gave up 2 bases, with 12 bases separating them. Germline CDR1 is DFQATT and CDR2 is SNEGSKA (reference sequence). The CDR3 covers 14 residues. The sequenced part of the CDR3 DNA is TGCAGTGCTAGATTCGGGTCGACGAACTATGGC. Translating it yields CSARFGSTNYG. The CDR3 in full is CSARFGSTNYGYTF.

This clone was recorded many times. The read halts 3 residues ahead of the CDR3 end, with the missing end drawn from the germline J gene. The chain has TRBV19 and TRBJ1-2, with D hard to call. The germline CDR1 and CDR2 sequences are LNHDA and SQIVND (reference sequence). The CDR3 is made up of 12 amino acids. Partial CDR3 DNA: TGTGCCAGTAGCAATCTACGTCGAGGC. Translated, it gives CASSNLRRG. In full, the CDR3 reads CASSNLRRGYTF.

This clone came up many times. CDR3 DNA (partial): TGTGCCAGCAGCCGGACAGGGTATGAA. The encoded protein is CASSRTGYE. In full, the CDR3 reads CASSRTGYEAFF. V and J are TRBV7-9 and TRBJ1-1, with 8 bases lining up with TRBD1. The CDR3 end lies 3 residues beyond the end of the read and is filled in from the germline J gene. The ends lost 5 bases at V and 7 bases at J; junction bases unmatched: 3. Germline CDR1 SEHNR, CDR2 FQNEAQ (reference sequence). The CDR3 loop spans 12 amino acids. The variable domain in full, completed from reference TRBV7-9 and TRBJ1-1, reads DTGVSQNPRHKITKRGQNVTFRCDPISEHNRLYWYRQTLGQGPEFLTYFQNEAQLEKSRLLSDRFSAERPKGSFSTLEIQRTEQGDSAMYLCASSRTGYEAFFGQGTRLTVV.

This clone has a count of ten or more. The read ends 3 residues before the CDR3 terminus; that terminus is restored from the germline J gene. The chain is built from TRBV5-1 and TRBJ1-4; 7 nucleotides align to TRBD1. Germline V gene sequence: CDR1 SGHRS, CDR2 YFSETQ. The CDR3 sequence is 16 residues long. The DNA read from the CDR3 is TGCGCCAGCAGCTTTACACCCGGGACCCCCAGGGGGAAA. Amino acids: CASSFTPGTPRGK. The entire CDR3 is CASSFTPGTPRGKLFF. The full variable domain, its missing parts supplied by reference TRBV5-1 and TRBJ1-4, is KAGVTQTPRYLIKTRGQQVTLSCSPISGHRSVSWYQQTPGQGLQFLFEYFSETQRNKGNFPGRFSGRQFSNSRSEMNVSTLELGDSALYLCASSFTPGTPRGKLFFGSGTQLSVL.

Remarks on this clone: Read data end 3 residues before the CDR3 end; the end is taken from the germline J gene. The genes are TRBV7-6 and TRBJ2-5; D may be TRBD2 (6 bases). CDR3 size: 14 residues. Trimming removed 5 bases at V and 3 bases at J, with 13 bases between. Germline V gives CDR1 SGHVS, CDR2 FNYEAQ. CDR3 amino acids: CASSVSGGKETQYF. The DNA read from the CDR3 is TGTGCCAGCAGCGTTAGCGGCGGGAAAGAGACC.

This clone appeared many times. The CDR3 goes on 3 residues after the read ends, and that part is filled in from the germline J gene. V is TRBV12-3 or TRBV12-4 and J is TRBJ1-2; TRBD1 matches at 9 bases. This CDR3 region has 15 residues. CDR3 bases read: TGTGCCAGCAGTGCCACATTGGGGACAGGGACCGGC. Encoded protein: CASSATLGTGTG. The whole CDR3 sequence reads CASSATLGTGTGYTF.

This clone has more than one count but fewer than ten. The junction shows a germline mismatch at one end, possibly a read error. The read comes to an end 3 residues before the CDR3 does, leaving the germline J gene to fill in the end. The chain uses TRBV7-7 and TRBJ2-7; 7 nucleotides align to TRBD1. The CDR3 extends over 14 amino acids. Germline V lookup: CDR1 SSHAT, CDR2 FNYEAQ (reference sequence). CDR3 amino acids: CASSREGAFYEQYF. Incomplete CDR3 DNA: TGTGCTAGCAGCCGAGAGGGGGCATTCTACGAG.

This clone has at least ten counts. The DNA ends 3 residues before the CDR3 does, and the rest of the CDR3 is filled in from the germline J gene. V usage is TRBV6-2 or TRBV6-3 and J usage is TRBJ1-2; D may be TRBD1 (5 bases). Deletions cut 6 bases from V and 4 bases from J, with 9 bases between. Per germline, CDR1 MNHEY and CDR2 SVGEGT. This CDR3 comprises 12 residues. CDR3 DNA, as far as it was read: TGTGCCAGCAGGCAGGGTAGCTATGGC. This translates into CASRQGSYG. The CDR3 reads in full as CASRQGSYGYTF.

At least ten counts were recorded for this clone. CDR3 bases read: TGTGCCAGCAGCGCGTCGGGGCAAGAGACC. This translates into CASSASGQET. From start to end, the CDR3 is CASSASGQETQYF. The chain combines TRBV9 with TRBJ2-5, with D perhaps TRBD2 (5 bases). The observed sequence ends 3 residues before the CDR3 terminus, with the missing tail filled in from the germline J gene. V lost 3 bases to trimming and J lost 2 bases, with 8 bases between them. This CDR3 contains 13 residues. Germline V CDR1 and CDR2: SGDLS, YYNGEE.

There are many counts of this clone. The read terminates 3 residues before the CDR3 end, so the remaining end is supplied by the germline J gene. The chain uses TRBV7-9 and TRBJ2-6; D is uncertain. V lost 4 bases, J lost 0 bases, and 7 bases lay in between. CDR3 length: 15 residues. The germline V gene encodes CDR1 SEHNR and CDR2 FQNEAQ (reference sequence). Incomplete CDR3 DNA: TGTGCCAGCAGCTCGCGAATCTCTGGGGCCAACGTC. The encoded protein is CASSSRISGANV. The CDR3 in full is CASSSRISGANVLTF.

This clone was observed at least ten times. CDR3 sequence reads: CASSRGQGNTGELFF. The CDR3 DNA, read in part, is TGCGCCAGCAGCCGGGGACAGGGAAACACCGGGGAG. The J gene is TRBJ2-2, the V gene TRBV5-1; the match to TRBD1 covers 9 bases. Read sequence stops 3 residues before the CDR3 end, and the germline J gene provides the missing end. Losses at the gene ends were 4 bases for V and 2 bases for J; bases not matched to a gene: 3. This CDR3 region has 15 residues. Germline CDR1 SGHRS, CDR2 YFSETQ.

This clone appeared many times. The sequence runs out 3 residues before the end of the CDR3; the remainder is reconstructed from the germline J gene. The chain is built from TRBV20-1 and TRBJ2-7; 11 bases map to TRBD2. Germline loops: CDR1 DFQATT, CDR2 SNEGSKA (reference sequence). The CDR3 contains 13 residues. J was trimmed by 4 bases and V by 6 bases; bases with no gene match: 5. The CDR3 DNA, read in part, is TGCAGTGCGCCACTAGCGGGGGTTTACGAG. This sequence encodes CSAPLAGVYE. The whole CDR3 region reads CSAPLAGVYEQYF.

This clone was counted many times. The read terminates 3 residues before the CDR3 end, so the remaining end is supplied by the germline J gene. The chain couples TRBV6-2 or TRBV6-3 to TRBJ1-2, with 8 bases lining up with TRBD1. The J segment lost 4 bases and the V segment lost 5 bases, leaving 6 bases of the junction unmatched. The length of the CDR3 is 14 residues. The germline CDR1 and CDR2 sequences are MNHEY and SVGEGT. The part of the CDR3 DNA that was read is TGTGCCAGCAGTGATTTCGACAGGGGCTATGGC. Amino acids: CASSDFDRGYG. The complete CDR3 protein is CASSDFDRGYGYTF.

At least ten counts were recorded for this clone. The sequenced fragment ends 3 residues before the CDR3 boundary, so the rest is inferred from the germline J gene. This sequence joins TRBV5-5 and TRBJ1-3, with a tentative D call TRBD1 (6 bases). V was clipped by 0 bases and J by 4 bases, with 11 bases between them. Germline loops: CDR1 SGHKS, CDR2 YYEKEE (reference sequence). The CDR3 loop spans 15 amino acids. The CDR3 here is CASSLAQGTGNTIYF. CDR3 DNA, as far as it was read: TGTGCCAGCAGCTTGGCGCAGGGGACGGGAAACACC.

There are many counts of this clone. The read finishes 3 residues shy of the CDR3 end, and the germline J gene is used to complete it. Other DNA variants within this sample encode the same CDR3. This chain connects TRBV19 to TRBJ1-2; maybe TRBD1 (5 bases). V lost 3 bases, J lost 3 bases, and 8 bases lay in between. The CDR3 covers 13 residues. Germline V gene lookup returns CDR1 LNHDA and CDR2 SQIVND (reference sequence). CDR3 DNA (partial): TGTGCCAGTAGTATGGGGGGGGACTATGGC. Its protein product is CASSMGGDYG. The full CDR3 reads CASSMGGDYGYTF. Together with reference TRBV19 and TRBJ1-2, the CDR3 gives the full variable domain: DGGITQSPKYLFRKEGQNVTLSCEQNLNHDAMYWYRQDPGQGLRLIYYSQIVNDFQKGDIAEGYSVSREKKESFPLTVTSAQKNPTAFYLCASSMGGDYGYTFGSGTRLTVV.

The sequenced CDR3 bases are TGTGCCAGCAGCTTAGCGCGGATAGGACTAGGGGAGACAGATACG. Its translation: CASSLARIGLGETDT. The entire CDR3 reads CASSLARIGLGETDTQYF. The chain uses TRBV7-2 and TRBJ2-3; TRBD2 agrees at 7 bases. The read comes to an end 3 residues before the CDR3 does, leaving the germline J gene to fill in the end. V lost 0 bases and J lost 3; bases outside the gene matches: 12. The germline V gene has CDR1 SGHTA and CDR2 FQGNSA. The CDR3 consists of 18 residues.

This clone was counted ten times or more. The read halts 3 residues ahead of the CDR3 end, with the missing end drawn from the germline J gene. The chain couples TRBV14 to TRBJ2-2; maybe TRBD2 (6 bases). Germline V CDR1 and CDR2: SGHDN, FVKESK. V dropped 2 bases and J dropped 4 bases, with 14 bases sitting between them. The CDR3 sequence is 16 residues long. CDR3 bases read: TGTGCCAGCAGCCAACGAACTAGCTCGAGCACCGGGGAG. Encoded protein: CASSQRTSSSTGE. In full, the CDR3 is CASSQRTSSSTGELFF. The full variable domain, rest sourced from reference TRBV14 and TRBJ2-2, is EAGVTQFPSHSVIEKGQTVTLRCDPISGHDNLYWYRRVMGKEIKFLLHFVKESKQDESGMPNNRFLAERTGGTYSTLKVQPAELEDSGVYFCASSQRTSSSTGELFFGEGSRLTVL.

This clone was observed many times. One end of the junction fails to match germline, which may point to a read error. The CDR3 extends 3 residues past the end of the read, so its final part is completed from the germline J gene. This rearrangement joins TRBV4-2 to TRBJ2-7, with D perhaps matching TRBD2 (7 bases). Germline values: CDR1 LGHNA, CDR2 YNFKEQ. This CDR3 region has 17 residues. The CDR3 sequence: CASSPHDPAGEGYEQYF. The covered CDR3 bases are TGCGCCAGCAGCCCCCACGACCCGGCAGGGGAGGGCTACGAG.

Points on this clone: Read coverage stops 3 residues before the CDR3 terminus; the germline J gene supplies the remainder. The rearrangement links TRBV11-3 to TRBJ2-5; no reliable D call. Trimming shortened V by 1 base and J by 2 bases, and 2 bases separated the two germline ends. The CDR3 covers 12 residues. Looked up from germline, CDR1 is SGHNT and CDR2 is YENEEA. The CDR3: CASSLVQETQYF. The CDR3 bases that were read are TGTGCCAGCAGCTTAGTACAAGAGACC.

This clone was seen repeatedly, ten times or more. The read falls 3 residues short of the CDR3 end, and the missing part is taken from the germline J gene. This chain uses TRBV7-2 with TRBJ2-2, with D perhaps TRBD2 (5 bases). The CDR3 has 14 amino acids. CDR1 SGHTA and CDR2 FQGNSA come from the germline V gene. With 3 bases removed from V and 7 bases from J, the gap between germline ends came to 12 bases. The covered CDR3 bases are TGTGCCAGCAGCTTCTGGCGGACTGTCGGGGAG. This translates into CASSFWRTVGE. The CDR3 as a whole reads CASSFWRTVGELFF.

This clone has at least ten counts. The read finishes 3 residues shy of the CDR3 end, and the germline J gene is used to complete it. The V and J genes are TRBV7-2 and TRBJ2-7; 12 nucleotides line up with TRBD2. Germline V gene sequence: CDR1 SGHTA, CDR2 FQGNSA. Trimming cost V 5 bases and J 2 bases; bases outside gene matches: 1. CDR3 length equals 14 residues. The CDR3 loop is CASSRTSGAYEQYF. Partial CDR3 DNA: TGTGCCAGCAGCCGGACTAGCGGGGCCTACGAG.

In its sample, this clone was seen many times. The sequence runs out 3 residues before the end of the CDR3; the remainder is reconstructed from the germline J gene. The rearrangement joins TRBV2 to TRBJ1-2; D is perhaps TRBD1 (6 bases). Germline values: CDR1 SNHLY, CDR2 FYNNEI. The germline V and J ends were trimmed by 8 bases and 5 bases, with 18 bases remaining between them. The CDR3 is 14 residues long. CDR3 DNA, as far as it was read: TGTGCCAGCGGTACGGGACACTACGATTATGGC. Encoded protein: CASGTGHYDYG. The CDR3, in full, reads CASGTGHYDYGYTF.

This clone was picked up many times. The CDR3 end is not reached by the read, which stops 3 residues before it; the germline J gene fills it in. The rearrangement links TRBV30 to TRBJ2-3; 10 bases align to TRBD2. V shed 3 bases and J 4 bases; nucleotides not matched to a gene: 10. CDR1 and CDR2 (germline): GTSNPN, SVGIG (reference sequence). The CDR3 spans 16 residues. CDR3 in amino acids: CAWRIPGLANADTQYF. The DNA read from the CDR3 is TGTGCCTGGAGAATCCCGGGACTAGCGAATGCAGATACG. The entire variable domain, with the rest obtained from reference TRBV30 and TRBJ2-3, is as follows: SQTIHQWPATLVQPVGSPLSLECTVEGTSNPNLYWYRQAAGRGLQLLFYSVGIGQISSEVPQNLSASRPQDRQFILSSKKLLLSDSGFYLCAWRIPGLANADTQYFGPGTRLTVL.

This clone was observed many times. The read is 3 residues too short to cover the CDR3 end, so that end is filled in from the germline J gene. The chain has TRBV5-4 and TRBJ1-1; 9 bases fit TRBD1. Germline values: CDR1 SGHNT, CDR2 YYREEE (reference sequence). The V segment lost 5 bases and the J segment 4 bases; nucleotides outside the gene matches: 9. The CDR3 runs 15 residues. This chain's CDR3 is CASRGGTGKGTEAFF. CDR3 bases read: TGTGCCAGCAGAGGGGGGACAGGGAAGGGCACTGAA.

About this clone itself: The CDR3 goes on 3 residues after the read ends, and that part is filled in from the germline J gene. The chain joins TRBV19 to TRBJ1-2, with a tentative D call TRBD1 (6 bases). There are 15 residues in the CDR3. V gave up 3 bases and J gave up 4 bases, with 15 bases separating them. CDR1 and CDR2 from the germline V gene are LNHDA and SQIVND (reference sequence). The covered CDR3 bases are TGTGCCAGTAGTATCCAGGGGTCAACTATCTATGGC. As protein: CASSIQGSTIYG. The CDR3 as a whole reads CASSIQGSTIYGYTF.